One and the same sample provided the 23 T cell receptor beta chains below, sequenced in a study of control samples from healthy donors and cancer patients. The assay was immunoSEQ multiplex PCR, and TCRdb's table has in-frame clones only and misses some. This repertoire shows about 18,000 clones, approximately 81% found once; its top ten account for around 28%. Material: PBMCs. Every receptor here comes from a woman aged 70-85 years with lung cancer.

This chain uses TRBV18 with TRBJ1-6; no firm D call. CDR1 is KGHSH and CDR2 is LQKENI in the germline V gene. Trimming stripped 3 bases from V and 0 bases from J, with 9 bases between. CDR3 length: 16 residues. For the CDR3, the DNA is TGTGCCAGCTCACCTGTCGGGAGCTCCTATAATTCACCCCTCCACTTT. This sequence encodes CASSPVGSSYNSPLHF.

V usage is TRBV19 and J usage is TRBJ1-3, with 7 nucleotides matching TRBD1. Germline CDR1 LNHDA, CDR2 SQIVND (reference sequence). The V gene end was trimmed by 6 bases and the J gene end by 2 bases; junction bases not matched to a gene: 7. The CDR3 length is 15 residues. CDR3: CASSLSTGAGNTIYF. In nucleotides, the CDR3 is TGTGCCAGTAGCCTTTCCACAGGGGCTGGAAACACCATATATTTT.

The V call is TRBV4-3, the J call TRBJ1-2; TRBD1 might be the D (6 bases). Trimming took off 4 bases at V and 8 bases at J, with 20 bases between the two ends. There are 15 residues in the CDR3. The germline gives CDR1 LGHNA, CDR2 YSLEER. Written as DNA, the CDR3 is TGCGCCAGCAGCCTAGTCAGGGGACAAGGGGGAGGCTACACCTTC. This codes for CASSLVRGQGGGYTF.

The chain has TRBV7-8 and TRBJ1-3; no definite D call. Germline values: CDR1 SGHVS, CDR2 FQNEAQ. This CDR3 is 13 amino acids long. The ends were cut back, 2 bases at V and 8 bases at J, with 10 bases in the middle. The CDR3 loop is CASSLNTGDTIYF. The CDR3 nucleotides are TGTGCCAGCAGCTTAAATACTGGGGACACCATATATTTT. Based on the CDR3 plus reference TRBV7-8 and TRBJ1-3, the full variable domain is GAGVSQSPRYKVAKRGQDVALRCDPISGHVSLFWYQQALGQGPEFLTYFQNEAQLDKSGLPSDRFFAERPEGSVSTLKIQRTQQEDSAVYLCASSLNTGDTIYFGEGSWLTVV.

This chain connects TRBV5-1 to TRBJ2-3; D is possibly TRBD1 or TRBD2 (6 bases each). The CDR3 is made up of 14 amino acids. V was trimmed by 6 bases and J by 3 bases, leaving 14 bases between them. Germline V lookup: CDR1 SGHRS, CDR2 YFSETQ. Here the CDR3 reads CASNEDSGTDTQYF. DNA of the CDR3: TGCGCCAGCAACGAGGACAGCGGGACAGATACGCAGTATTTT. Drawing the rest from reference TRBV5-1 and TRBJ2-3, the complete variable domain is KAGVTQTPRYLIKTRGQQVTLSCSPISGHRSVSWYQQTPGQGLQFLFEYFSETQRNKGNFPGRFSGRQFSNSRSEMNVSTLELGDSALYLCASNEDSGTDTQYFGPGTRLTVL.

The CDR3 DNA reads as TGTGCCTCATCAATCGGGACAGGGAGATCAGATACGCAGTATTTT. Its protein product is CASSIGTGRSDTQYF. The chain has TRBV6-5 and TRBJ2-3, with 9 nucleotides matching TRBD1. The V gene's germline CDR1 is MNHEY and CDR2 SVGAGI. Losses at the gene ends were 11 bases for V and 4 bases for J; bases not matched to a gene: 13. The CDR3 runs to 15 residues.

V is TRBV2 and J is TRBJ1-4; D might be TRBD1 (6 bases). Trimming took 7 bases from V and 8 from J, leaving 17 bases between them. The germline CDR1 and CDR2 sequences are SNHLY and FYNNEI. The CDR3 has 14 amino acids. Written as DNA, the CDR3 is TGTGCCAGCACCCAGGGGTCATTAGGGGAAAAACTGTTTTTT. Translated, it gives CASTQGSLGEKLFF. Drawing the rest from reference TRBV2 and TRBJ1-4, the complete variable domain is EPEVTQTPSHQVTQMGQEVILRCVPISNHLYFYWYRQILGQKVEFLVSFYNNEISEKSEIFDDQFSVERPDGSNFTLKIRSTKLEDSAMYFCASTQGSLGEKLFFGSGTQLSVL.

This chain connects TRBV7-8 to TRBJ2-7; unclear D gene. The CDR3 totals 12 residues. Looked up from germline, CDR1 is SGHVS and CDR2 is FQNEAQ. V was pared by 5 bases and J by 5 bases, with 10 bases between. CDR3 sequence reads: CASSPGWDEQYF. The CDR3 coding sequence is TGTGCCAGCAGCCCCGGATGGGACGAGCAGTACTTC.

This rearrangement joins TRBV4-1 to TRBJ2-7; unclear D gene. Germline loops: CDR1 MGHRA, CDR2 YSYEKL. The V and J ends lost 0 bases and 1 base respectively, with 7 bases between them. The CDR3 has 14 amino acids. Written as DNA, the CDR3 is TGCGCCAGCAGCCAAGAATTTAAATCCTACGAGCAGTACTTC. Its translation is CASSQEFKSYEQYF.

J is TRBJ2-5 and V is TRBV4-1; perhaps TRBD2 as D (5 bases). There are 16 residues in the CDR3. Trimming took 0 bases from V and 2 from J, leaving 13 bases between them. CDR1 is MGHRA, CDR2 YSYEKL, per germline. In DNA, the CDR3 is TGCGCCAGCAGCCAAGATCCAGCGGTTATGCAAGAGACCCAGTACTTC. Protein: CASSQDPAVMQETQYF.

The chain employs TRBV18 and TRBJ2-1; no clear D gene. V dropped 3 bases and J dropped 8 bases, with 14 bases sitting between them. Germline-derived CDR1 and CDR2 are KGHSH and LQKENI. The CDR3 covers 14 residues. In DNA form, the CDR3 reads TGTGCCAGCTCACCCAGTACTCCCGGCGATGAGCAGTTCTTC. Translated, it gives CASSPSTPGDEQFF.

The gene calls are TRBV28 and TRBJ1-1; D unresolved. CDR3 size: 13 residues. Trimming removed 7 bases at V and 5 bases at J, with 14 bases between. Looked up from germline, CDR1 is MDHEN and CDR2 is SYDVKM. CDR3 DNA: TGTGCCAGCAAGGGTACTGGCGGAACTGAAGCTTTCTTT. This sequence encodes CASKGTGGTEAFF.

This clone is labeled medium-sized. The CDR3 coding sequence is TGTGCCATCACGGGTAGGGAACCGAACACTGAAGCTTTCTTT. It yields the protein CAITGREPNTEAFF. The rearrangement uses TRBV10-3 and TRBJ1-1; D is unresolved. Germline V gives CDR1 ENHRY, CDR2 SYGVKD. V was shortened by 7 bases and J by 1 base, with 13 bases between the two germline ends. The CDR3 consists of 14 residues.

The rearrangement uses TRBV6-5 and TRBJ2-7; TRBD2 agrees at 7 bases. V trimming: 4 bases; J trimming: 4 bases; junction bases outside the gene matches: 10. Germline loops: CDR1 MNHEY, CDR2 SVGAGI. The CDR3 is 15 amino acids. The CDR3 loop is CASSLGGASGYEQYF. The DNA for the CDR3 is TGTGCCAGCAGTTTGGGAGGGGCTAGCGGATACGAGCAGTACTTC.

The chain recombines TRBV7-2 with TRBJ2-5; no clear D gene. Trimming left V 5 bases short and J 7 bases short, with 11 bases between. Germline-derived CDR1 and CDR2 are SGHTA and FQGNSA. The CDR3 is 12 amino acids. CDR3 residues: CASSPKMGTQYF. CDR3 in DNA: TGTGCCAGCAGCCCTAAAATGGGGACCCAGTACTTC.

The CDR3: CASSDFAPSGAFF. CDR3 in DNA: TGTGCCAGCAGTGATTTTGCCCCCTCGGGAGCTTTCTTT. The gene calls are TRBV6-1 and TRBJ1-1; D gene unclear. The CDR3 length is 13 residues. Germline CDR1 is MNHNS and CDR2 is SASEGT. Trimming cost V 3 bases and J 10 bases, with 15 bases left between them.

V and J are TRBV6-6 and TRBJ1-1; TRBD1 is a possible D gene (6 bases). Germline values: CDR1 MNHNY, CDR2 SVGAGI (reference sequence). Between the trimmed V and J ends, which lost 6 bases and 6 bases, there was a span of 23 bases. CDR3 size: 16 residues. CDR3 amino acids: CASRQGWSPKRAEAFF. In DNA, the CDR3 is TGTGCCAGCAGACAGGGTTGGTCCCCAAAAAGGGCTGAAGCTTTCTTT.

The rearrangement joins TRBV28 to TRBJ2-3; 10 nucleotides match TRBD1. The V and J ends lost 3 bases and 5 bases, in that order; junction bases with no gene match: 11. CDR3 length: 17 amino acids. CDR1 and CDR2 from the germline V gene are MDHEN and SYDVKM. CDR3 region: CASSFVTDRGFKDTQYF. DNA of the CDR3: TGTGCCAGCAGTTTTGTCACGGACAGGGGGTTTAAAGATACGCAGTATTTT.

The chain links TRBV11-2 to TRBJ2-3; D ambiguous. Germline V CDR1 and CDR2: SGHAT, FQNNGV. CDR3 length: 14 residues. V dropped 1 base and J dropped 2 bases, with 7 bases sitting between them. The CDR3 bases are TGTGCCAGCAGCTTAGTGGCTAACACAGATACGCAGTATTTT. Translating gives CASSLVANTDTQYF.

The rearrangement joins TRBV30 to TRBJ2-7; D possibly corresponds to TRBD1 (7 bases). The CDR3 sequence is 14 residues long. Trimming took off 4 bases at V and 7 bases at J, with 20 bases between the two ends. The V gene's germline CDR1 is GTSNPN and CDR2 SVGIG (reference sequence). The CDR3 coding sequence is TGTGCCTGGAAAAAGGAGGGGGCGAGAGGGGAGCAGTACTTC. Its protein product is CAWKKEGARGEQYF. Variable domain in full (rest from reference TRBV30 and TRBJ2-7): SQTIHQWPATLVQPVGSPLSLECTVEGTSNPNLYWYRQAAGRGLQLLFYSVGIGQISSEVPQNLSASRPQDRQFILSSKKLLLSDSGFYLCAWKKEGARGEQYFGPGTRLTVT.

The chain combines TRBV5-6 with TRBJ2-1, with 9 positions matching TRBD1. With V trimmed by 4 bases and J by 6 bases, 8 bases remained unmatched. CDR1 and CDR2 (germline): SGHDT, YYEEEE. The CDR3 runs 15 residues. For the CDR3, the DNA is TGTGCCAGCAGCGCTGAGGGACAGGGCTTCAATGAGCAGTTCTTC. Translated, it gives CASSAEGQGFNEQFF. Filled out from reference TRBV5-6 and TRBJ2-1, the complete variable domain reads DAGVTQSPTHLIKTRGQQVTLRCSPKSGHDTVSWYQQALGQGPQFIFQYYEEEERQRGNFPDRFSGHQFPNYSSELNVNALLLGDSALYLCASSAEGQGFNEQFFGPGTRLTVL.

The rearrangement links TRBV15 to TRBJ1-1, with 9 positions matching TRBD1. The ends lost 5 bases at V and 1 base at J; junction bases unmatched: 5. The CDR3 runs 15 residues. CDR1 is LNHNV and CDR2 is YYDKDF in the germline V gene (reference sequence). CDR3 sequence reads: CATSDRDRANTEAFF. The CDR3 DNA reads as TGTGCCACCAGCGACCGGGACAGGGCGAACACTGAAGCTTTCTTT.

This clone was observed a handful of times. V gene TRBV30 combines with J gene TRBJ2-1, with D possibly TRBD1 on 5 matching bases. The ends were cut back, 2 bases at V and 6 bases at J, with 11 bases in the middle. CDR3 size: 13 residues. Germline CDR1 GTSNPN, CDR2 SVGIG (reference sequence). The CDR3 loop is CAWSPGRSNEQFF. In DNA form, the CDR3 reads TGTGCCTGGAGTCCAGGGCGCAGCAATGAGCAGTTCTTC.